The 7 T cell receptor beta chains below come from one sample, sequenced in a study of T-cell reconstitution after alpha-beta-depleted transplantation in children. Using unique molecular identifiers, the investigators prepared the TCRbeta library. TCRdb used MiXCR to reprocess the PCR reads, holding one entry per CDR3 protein. Among hundreds of thousands of distinct CDR3 sequences listed, around 13% were seen once. Material: PBMCs from the stem cell graft donor, obtained from the stem cell graft. The source of these receptors is a human donor who donated a stem cell graft to a child with combined immunodeficiency.

V and J are TRBV7-2 and TRBJ2-6; possibly TRBD2 for D (5 bases). V was trimmed by 7 bases and J by 0 bases, leaving 19 bases between them. Germline V lookup: CDR1 SGHTA, CDR2 FQGNSA. The CDR3 has 18 amino acids. The CDR3 is CASTPSHIQFSGANVLTF. The CDR3 bases are TGTGCCAGCACCCCTAGCCATATACAGTTCTCTGGGGCCAACGTCCTGACTTTC.

This clonotype was recorded a few times. The V gene is TRBV20-1, the J gene TRBJ2-1, with 9 bases identical to TRBD2. Trimming at V came to 6 bases and at J to 8 bases, leaving 11 bases not matched to a gene. CDR1 and CDR2 from the germline V gene are DFQATT and SNEGSKA (reference sequence). The CDR3 is 14 residues long. CDR3 in DNA: TGCAGTGCCCTAGGGCGGGAGGGAAGGGATGAGCAGTTCTTC. Its translation: CSALGREGRDEQFF.

This chain joins TRBV9 and TRBJ1-5, with 8 bases aligning to TRBD1. The CDR3 spans 15 residues. From germline, CDR1 is SGDLS and CDR2 YYNGEE. V shed 0 bases and J 5 bases; nucleotides not matched to a gene: 4. CDR3 sequence: CASSVEGTGHQPQHF. The CDR3 nucleotides are TGTGCCAGCAGCGTAGAGGGGACAGGTCATCAGCCCCAGCATTTT.

The chain is built from TRBV11-2 and TRBJ2-7, with D uncertain. Trimming took off 3 bases at V and 0 bases at J, with 6 bases between the two ends. Per the germline V gene, CDR1 is SGHAT and CDR2 is FQNNGV. The CDR3 length is 13 residues. CDR3 residues: CASSFENSYEQYF. In DNA, the CDR3 is TGTGCCAGCAGCTTTGAAAACTCCTACGAGCAGTACTTC.

The chain links TRBV6-2 or TRBV6-3 to TRBJ2-7; TRBD2 matches 8 bases. With 4 bases clipped from V and 2 bases from J, the junction kept 10 bases outside the gene matches. CDR1 is MNHEY, CDR2 SVGEGT, per germline. The CDR3 has 16 amino acids. CDR3 residues: CASSSPLAGTPYEQYF. The CDR3 DNA reads as TGTGCCAGCAGTTCGCCGCTAGCGGGTACACCCTACGAGCAGTACTTC.

The sample holds a few counts of this clonotype. The chain couples TRBV12-3 or TRBV12-4 to TRBJ2-5; D not resolved. This CDR3 contains 12 residues. With 6 bases removed from V and 3 bases from J, the gap between germline ends came to 8 bases. In DNA, the CDR3 is TGTGCCAGCAGACGGACGGAAGAGACCCAGTACTTC. Translating gives CASRRTEETQYF.

The chain joins TRBV27 to TRBJ2-1; 8 bases line up with TRBD2. Losses at the gene ends were 7 bases for V and 6 bases for J; bases not matched to a gene: 17. The CDR3 has 17 residues. Germline CDR1 MNHEY, CDR2 SMNVEV (reference sequence). The CDR3 DNA sequence: TGTGCCAGCACCCCTGCGGGAGGCCACCCGGGTGGCAATGAGCAGTTCTTC. Translation gives CASTPAGGHPGGNEQFF.